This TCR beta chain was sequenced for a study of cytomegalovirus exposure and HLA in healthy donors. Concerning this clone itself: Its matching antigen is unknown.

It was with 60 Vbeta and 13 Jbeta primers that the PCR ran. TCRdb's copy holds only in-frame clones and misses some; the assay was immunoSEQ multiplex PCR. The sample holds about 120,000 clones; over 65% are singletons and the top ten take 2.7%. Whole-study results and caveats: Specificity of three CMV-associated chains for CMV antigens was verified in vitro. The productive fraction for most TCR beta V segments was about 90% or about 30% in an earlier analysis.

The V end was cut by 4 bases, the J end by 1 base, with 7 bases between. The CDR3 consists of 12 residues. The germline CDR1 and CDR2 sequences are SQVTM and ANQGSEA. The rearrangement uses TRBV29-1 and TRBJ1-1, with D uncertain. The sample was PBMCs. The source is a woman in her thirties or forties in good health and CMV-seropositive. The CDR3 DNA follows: TGCAGCGTTGGTTCGGGGAACACTGAAGCTTTCTTT. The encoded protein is CSVGSGNTEAFF. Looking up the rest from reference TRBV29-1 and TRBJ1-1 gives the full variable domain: SAVISQKPSRDICQRGTSLTIQCQVDSQVTMMFWYRQQPGQSLTLIATANQGSEATYESGFVIDKFPISRPNLTFSTLTVSNMSPEDSSIYLCSVGSGNTEAFFGQGTRLTVV.